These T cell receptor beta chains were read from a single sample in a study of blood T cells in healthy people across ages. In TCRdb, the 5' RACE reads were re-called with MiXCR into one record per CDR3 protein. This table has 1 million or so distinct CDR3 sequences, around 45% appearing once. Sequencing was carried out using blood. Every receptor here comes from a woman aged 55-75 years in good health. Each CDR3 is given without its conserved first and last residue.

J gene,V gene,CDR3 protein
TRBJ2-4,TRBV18,ASSRRQGGDIQY
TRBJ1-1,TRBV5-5,ASSFGPSSTEAF
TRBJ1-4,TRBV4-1,ASSHGEFEKLF
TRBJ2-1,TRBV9,ASSVALAATDNEQF
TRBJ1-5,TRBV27,ASSLSRGFEPQH
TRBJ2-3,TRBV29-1,SVRTADTQY
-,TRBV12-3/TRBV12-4,ASSSGTPKGYEQY
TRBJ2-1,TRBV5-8,ASSYRQLVNNEQF
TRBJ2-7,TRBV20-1,SARDSRKPSYEQY
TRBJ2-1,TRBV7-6,ASSLQGSFNEQF
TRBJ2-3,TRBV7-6,ASSGGDRGINTQY
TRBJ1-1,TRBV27,ASSFRVPGTARGEAF
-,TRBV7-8,ASSLEQSAETQY
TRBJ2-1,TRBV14,AGSQARVNEQF
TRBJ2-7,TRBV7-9,ASTTSGMSYEQY
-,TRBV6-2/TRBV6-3,ASSQPGTSGLTYEQY
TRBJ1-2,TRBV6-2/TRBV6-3,ASSVQGNEYGYT
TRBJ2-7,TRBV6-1,ASTIISGSSYEQY